The present TCR beta chain was sequenced within a study of T cell changes during pregnancy in multiple sclerosis. Trimming shortened V by 4 bases and J by 10 bases, and 10 bases separated the two germline ends. The V gene's germline CDR1 is MNHNY and CDR2 SVGAGI (reference sequence). This CDR3 has 12 residues. The data were produced by immunoSEQ multiplex PCR, yet TCRdb's version contains in-frame clones alone and is incomplete. The sample lists about 80,000 clones, approximately 94% occurring once. The genes are TRBV6-6 and TRBJ2-2, with D possibly being TRBD2 (5 bases). The sequence was obtained from a female donor with multiple sclerosis, enrolled in a pregnancy study. Sequencing was performed on CD4+ T cells from peripheral blood mononuclear cells, taken before pregnancy. Here the CDR3 reads CASSLGREELFF. CDR3 coding DNA: TGTGCCAGCAGTTTAGGACGGGAGGAGCTGTTTTTT.